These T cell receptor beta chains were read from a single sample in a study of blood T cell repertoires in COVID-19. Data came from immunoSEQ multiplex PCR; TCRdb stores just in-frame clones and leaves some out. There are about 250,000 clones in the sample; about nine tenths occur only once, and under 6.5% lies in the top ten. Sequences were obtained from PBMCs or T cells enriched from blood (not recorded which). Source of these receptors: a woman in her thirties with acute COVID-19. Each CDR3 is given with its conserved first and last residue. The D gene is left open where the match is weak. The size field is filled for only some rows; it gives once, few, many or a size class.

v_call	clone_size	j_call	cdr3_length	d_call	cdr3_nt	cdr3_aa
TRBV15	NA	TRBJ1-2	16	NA	TGTGCCACCAGCAGAGATCGAGGTGTATTTAAGTTTGGCTACACCTTC	CATSRDRGVFKFGYTF
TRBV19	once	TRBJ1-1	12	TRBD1	TGTGCCACGCGACAGGGATCCACTGAAGCTTTCTTT	CATRQGSTEAFF
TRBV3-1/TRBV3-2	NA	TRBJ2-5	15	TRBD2	TGTGCCAGCAGCCGCCGACTAGCGGGGGTTGAGACCCAGTACTTC	CASSRRLAGVETQYF
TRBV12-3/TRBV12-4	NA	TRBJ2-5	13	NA	TGTGCCAGCAGTTTATCCGGGAGCGAGACCCAGTACTTC	CASSLSGSETQYF
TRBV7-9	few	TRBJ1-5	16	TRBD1	TGTGCCAGCAGTTACCAGGGGGCGCTTGGCAATCAGCCCCAGCATTTT	CASSYQGALGNQPQHF
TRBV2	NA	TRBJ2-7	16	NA	TGTGCCAGCAGAATAGCCGGGACGGACAGCTCCTACGAGCAGTACTTC	CASRIAGTDSSYEQYF
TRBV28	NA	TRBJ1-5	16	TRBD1	TGTGCCAGCAGTTTCGGGACAGGAACAGTTAATCAGCCCCAGCATTTT	CASSFGTGTVNQPQHF
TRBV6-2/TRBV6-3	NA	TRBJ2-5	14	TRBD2	TGTGCCAGCAGTTACCTAGCGGGAGAGGAGACCCAGTACTTC	CASSYLAGEETQYF
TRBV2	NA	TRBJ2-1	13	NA	TGTGCCATCAGGGGCCCGTTGTTCAATGAGCAGTTCTTC	CAIRGPLFNEQFF
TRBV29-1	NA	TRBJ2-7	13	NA	TGCAGCGCCCGAAAGACAGAGACGTACGAGCAGTACTTC	CSARKTETYEQYF
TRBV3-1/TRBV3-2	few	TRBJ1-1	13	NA	TGTGCCAGCAGCCCCTGTCGGTCCGCTGAAGCTTTCTTT	CASSPCRSAEAFF
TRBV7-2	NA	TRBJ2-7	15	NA	TGTGCCAGCAGCTTAGCGACAGACCGGGGGTACGCGCAGTACTTC	CASSLATDRGYAQYF
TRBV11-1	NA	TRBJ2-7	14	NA	TGTGCCAGCAGCTTAGTCGGGAGATCCTACGAGCAGTACTTC	CASSLVGRSYEQYF
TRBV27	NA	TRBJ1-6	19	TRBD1	TGTGCCAGCAGTTCCACCCGTCCCGGGACAGGGTTAATAAATTCACCCCTCCACTTT	CASSSTRPGTGLINSPLHF
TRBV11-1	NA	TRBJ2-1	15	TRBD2	TGTGCCAGCACCCGGGGACTAGGGGTTAACAGGGAGCAGTTCTTC	CASTRGLGVNREQFF
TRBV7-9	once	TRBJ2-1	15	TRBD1	TGTGCCAGCAGCTCACCCGGGACAGGGGTCAATGAGCAGTTCTTC	CASSSPGTGVNEQFF
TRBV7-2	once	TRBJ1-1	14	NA	TGTGCCAGCAGCTCAAACAGGGAGTACACTGAAGCTTTCTTT	CASSSNREYTEAFF
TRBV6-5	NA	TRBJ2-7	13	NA	TGTGCCAGCAGTCCGGCTAGCGCCTACGAGCAGTACTTC	CASSPASAYEQYF
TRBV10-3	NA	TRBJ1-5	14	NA	TGTGCCATCAGTGTGGGAGGGGGAGATCAGCCCCAGCATTTT	CAISVGGGDQPQHF
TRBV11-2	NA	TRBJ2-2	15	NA	TGTGCCAGCAGCTTATTTCGGGCGAACACCGGGGAGCTGTTTTTT	CASSLFRANTGELFF
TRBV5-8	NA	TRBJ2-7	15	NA	TGTGCCAGCAGCTTGGAGGGGCCCTTCTCCTACGAGCAGTACTTC	CASSLEGPFSYEQYF
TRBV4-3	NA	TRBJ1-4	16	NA	TGCGCCAGCAGCCAAGGGCTGACAGTAGGTAATGAAAAACTGTTTTTT	CASSQGLTVGNEKLFF
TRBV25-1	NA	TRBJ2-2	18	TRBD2	TGTGCCAGCAGTGGACGACTAGCGGGGGGTACGAACACCGGGGAGCTGTTTTTT	CASSGRLAGGTNTGELFF
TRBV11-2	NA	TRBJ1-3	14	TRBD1	TGTGCCAGCAGCCCTGGGACAGCAGGAAACACCATATATTTT	CASSPGTAGNTIYF
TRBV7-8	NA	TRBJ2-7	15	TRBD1	TGTGCCAGCAGCTTAGCGGAGAGGGGGCTCTACGAGCAGTACTTC	CASSLAERGLYEQYF
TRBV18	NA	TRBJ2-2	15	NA	TGTGCCAGCTCACCGCGGGCCGCTGGGACCGGGGAGCTGTTTTTT	CASSPRAAGTGELFF
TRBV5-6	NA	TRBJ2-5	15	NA	TGTGCCAGCAGCGACCCCGTGGGCGGGTCTCAGACCCAGTACTTC	CASSDPVGGSQTQYF
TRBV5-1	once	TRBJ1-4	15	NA	TGCGCCAGCAGCCCAAGGGGGACGGCTAATGAAAAACTGTTTTTT	CASSPRGTANEKLFF
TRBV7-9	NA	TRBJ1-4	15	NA	TGTGCCAGCAGCCTTACAGGGTCGCCTAATGAAAAACTGTTTTTT	CASSLTGSPNEKLFF
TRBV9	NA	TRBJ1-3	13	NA	TGTGCCAGCAATCAGGGCTCTGGAAACACCATATATTTT	CASNQGSGNTIYF
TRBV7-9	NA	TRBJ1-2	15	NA	TGTGCCAGCAGCTTACCGAGCTTACCTAACTATGGCTACACCTTC	CASSLPSLPNYGYTF
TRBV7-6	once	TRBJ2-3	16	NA	TGTGCCAGCAGCTTGATGTCAGGGATTGGAACAGATACGCAGTATTTT	CASSLMSGIGTDTQYF
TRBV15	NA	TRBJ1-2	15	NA	TGTGCCACCAGCAGAACTTCGGACAGCCGCTATGGCTACACCTTC	CATSRTSDSRYGYTF
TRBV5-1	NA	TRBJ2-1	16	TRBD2	TGCGCCAGCAGCTGGACTAGCGGGGCGGCCCACAATGAGCAGTTCTTC	CASSWTSGAAHNEQFF
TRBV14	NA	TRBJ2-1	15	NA	TGTGCCAGCAGCCCCGCGGGCGGGTCCTACAATGAGCAGTTCTTC	CASSPAGGSYNEQFF
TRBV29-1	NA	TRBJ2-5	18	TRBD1	TGCAGCGGCGAAACGACCGGGACAGGGTTTTCGGGGTGGGAGACCCAGTACTTC	CSGETTGTGFSGWETQYF
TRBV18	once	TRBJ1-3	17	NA	TGTGCCAGCTCACCAATCCCCGATCGGAGAGGTGGAAACACCATATATTTT	CASSPIPDRRGGNTIYF
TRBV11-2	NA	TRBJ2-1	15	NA	TGTGCCAGCAGCCATGTCAGTTTCGACTACAATGAGCAGTTCTTC	CASSHVSFDYNEQFF
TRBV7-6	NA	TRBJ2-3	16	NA	TGTGCCAGCAGCTTAGGGCGACTAGGTCGGACAGATACGCAGTATTTT	CASSLGRLGRTDTQYF
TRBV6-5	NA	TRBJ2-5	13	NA	TGTGCCAGCAGTATGACGGAGGGGGAGACCCAGTACTTC	CASSMTEGETQYF
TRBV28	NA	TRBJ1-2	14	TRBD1	TGTGCCAGCAGTCAGCCGGGACAGACCTATGGCTACACCTTC	CASSQPGQTYGYTF
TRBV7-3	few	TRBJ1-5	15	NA	TGTGCCAGCAGCTTAACTCTTCCGAGCAATCAGCCCCAGCATTTT	CASSLTLPSNQPQHF
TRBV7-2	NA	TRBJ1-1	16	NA	TGTGCCAGCAGCTCCCGGGGGGGGGCAGGGAACACTGAAGCTTTCTTT	CASSSRGGAGNTEAFF
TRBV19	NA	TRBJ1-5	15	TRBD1	TGTGCCAGTACCCCGAGGGGGCAGGGAAATCAGCCCCAGCATTTT	CASTPRGQGNQPQHF
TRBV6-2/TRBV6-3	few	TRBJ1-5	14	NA	TGTGCCAGCAGTTCCCAGCAGGGAACGCAGCCCCAGCATTTT	CASSSQQGTQPQHF
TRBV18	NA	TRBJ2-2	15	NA	TGTGCCAGCTCAGCACTAGAGGCGAACACCGGGGAGCTGTTTTTT	CASSALEANTGELFF
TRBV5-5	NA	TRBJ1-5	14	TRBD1	TGTGCCAGCAGCTCGGGACAGACCTATCAGCCCCAGCATTTT	CASSSGQTYQPQHF
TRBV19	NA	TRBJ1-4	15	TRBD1	TGTGCCAGTAGTCCGGCCGCGACAGGGCGAGAAAAACTGTTTTTT	CASSPAATGREKLFF
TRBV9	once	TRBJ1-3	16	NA	TGTGCCAGCAGCGTCTTAGACAGGCACTCTGGAAACACCATATATTTT	CASSVLDRHSGNTIYF
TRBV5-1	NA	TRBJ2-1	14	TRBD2	TGCGCCAGCAGCTTGGGCGGGGGAGGCTATGAGCAGTTCTTC	CASSLGGGGYEQFF
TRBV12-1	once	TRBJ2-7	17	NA	TGTGCCAGCAGCTCTCGGACTAGCGGGAGGTCCTTATGCGAGCAGTACTTC	CASSSRTSGRSLCEQYF
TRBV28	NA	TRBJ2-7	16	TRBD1	TGTGCCAGCAGTTCCGTAGGGACAGGGGGTTCCTACGAGCAGTACTTC	CASSSVGTGGSYEQYF
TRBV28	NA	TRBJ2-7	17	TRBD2	TGTGCCAGCAGCTTTCCCCTGTCTAGCGGGGCGTCCTACGAGCAGTACTTC	CASSFPLSSGASYEQYF
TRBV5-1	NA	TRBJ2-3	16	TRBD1	TGCGCCAGCAGCTTGGCCGGGACAGGGGGGCCAGATACGCAGTATTTT	CASSLAGTGGPDTQYF